The present entry profiles one T cell receptor beta chain with its context. No antigen is known for it. The data were taken from a study of cytomegalovirus exposure and HLA in healthy donors. Study conclusions and caveats: 164 TCR beta chains were listed as cytomegalovirus-associated.

13 Jbeta primers and 60 Vbeta primers were used for the PCR. Profiled with immunoSEQ multiplex PCR; TCRdb holds only in-frame clones, not every one. The sample includes about 250,000 clones, around two thirds of them seen just once. V was clipped by 1 base and J by 3 bases, with 12 bases between them. Per germline, CDR1 SGHAT and CDR2 FQNNGV. The CDR3 is 15 residues long. Sequencing input: PBMCs. The receptor was isolated from a female donor in good health and CMV-seronegative. The chain has TRBV11-2 and TRBJ1-1; tentatively, D is TRBD1 (5 bases). The CDR3 nucleotides read TGTGCCAGCAGCTTAGCCGGGGGGGGGTACACTGAAGCTTTCTTT. It yields the protein CASSLAGGGYTEAFF.